This T cell receptor beta chain derives from a study of T cell repertoires in cytomegalovirus infection. CDR3 length: 14 amino acids. Losses at the gene ends were 1 base for V and 4 bases for J; bases not matched to a gene: 3. The germline CDR1 and CDR2 sequences are LNHDA and SQIVND (reference sequence). TCRdb re-analysed the reads in MiXCR, keeping a single row per CDR3 protein. This repertoire shows a few hundred thousand distinct CDR3 sequences, almost 30% found once; its top ten account for 20%. Remarks on this clonotype: Its antigen is not identified.

The V and J genes are TRBV19 and TRBJ1-2, with TRBD1 matching over 7 bases. Sample: cultured PBMCs, taken from culture after CMV antigen stimulation. The clonotype originates from a human donor in good health (CMV status not recorded). Some clones in this sample may be carry-over from other donors' samples. In nucleotides, the CDR3 is TGTGCCAGTAGTATAGGACAGGGCACCTATGGCTACACCTTC. Protein: CASSIGQGTYGYTF.